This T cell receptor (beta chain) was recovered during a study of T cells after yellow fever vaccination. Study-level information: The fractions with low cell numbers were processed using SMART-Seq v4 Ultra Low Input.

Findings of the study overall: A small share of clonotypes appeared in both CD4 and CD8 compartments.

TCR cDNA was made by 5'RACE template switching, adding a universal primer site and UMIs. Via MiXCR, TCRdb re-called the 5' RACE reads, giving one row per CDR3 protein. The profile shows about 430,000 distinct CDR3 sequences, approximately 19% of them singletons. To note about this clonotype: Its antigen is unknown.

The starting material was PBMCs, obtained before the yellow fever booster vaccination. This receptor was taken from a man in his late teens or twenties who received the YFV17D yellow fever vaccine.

CDR3 in amino acids: CASSQNFGTEAFF. CDR3 nucleotide sequence: TGTGCCAGCAGTCAGAACTTTGGAACTGAAGCTTTCTTT. This sequence joins TRBV27 and TRBJ1-1; D not certain. Germline V gene data show CDR1 as MNHEY and CDR2 as SMNVEV (reference sequence). V dropped 5 bases and J dropped 5 bases, with 12 bases sitting between them. The CDR3 loop spans 13 amino acids.